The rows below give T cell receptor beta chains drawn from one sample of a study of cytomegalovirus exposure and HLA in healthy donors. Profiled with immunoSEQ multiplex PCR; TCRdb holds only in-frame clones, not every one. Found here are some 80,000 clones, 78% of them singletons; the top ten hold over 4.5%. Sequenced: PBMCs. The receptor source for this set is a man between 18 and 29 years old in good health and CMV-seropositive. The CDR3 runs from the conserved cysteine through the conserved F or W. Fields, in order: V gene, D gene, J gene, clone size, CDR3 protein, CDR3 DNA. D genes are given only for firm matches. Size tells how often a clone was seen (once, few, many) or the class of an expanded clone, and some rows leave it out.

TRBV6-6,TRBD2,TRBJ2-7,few,CASSPPRAGGGYEQYF,TGTGCCAGCAGTCCCCCCCGGGCGGGAGGAGGGTACGAGCAGTACTTC
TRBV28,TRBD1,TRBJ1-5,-,CASRGTGYQPQHF,TGTGCCAGCAGAGGGACAGGGTATCAGCCCCAGCATTTT
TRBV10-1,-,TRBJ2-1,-,CASSDGLQNNEQFF,TGCGCCAGCAGTGACGGACTACAAAACAATGAGCAGTTCTTC
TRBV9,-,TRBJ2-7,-,CASSLSRVPANEQYF,TGTGCCAGCAGCCTCTCCCGGGTCCCAGCTAACGAGCAGTACTTC
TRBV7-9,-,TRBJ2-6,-,CASSSEGGGGGSGANVLTF,TGTGCCAGCAGCTCCGAGGGGGGGGGTGGGGGGTCTGGGGCCAACGTCCTGACTTTC
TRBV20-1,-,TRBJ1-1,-,CSSPRRTEAFF,TGCAGTTCGCCGAGGCGTACTGAAGCTTTCTTT
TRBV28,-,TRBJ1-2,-,CASLETVPNGYTF,TGTGCCAGCCTGGAGACGGTACCCAATGGCTACACCTTC
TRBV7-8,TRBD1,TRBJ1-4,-,CASSRDRTGRNEKLFF,TGTGCCAGCAGCCGTGACAGGACAGGGCGGAATGAAAAACTGTTTTTT
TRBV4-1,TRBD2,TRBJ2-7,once,CASSQESGRAGYEQYF,TGCGCCAGCAGCCAAGAAAGCGGGAGGGCTGGCTACGAGCAGTACTTC
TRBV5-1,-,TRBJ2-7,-,CASSLPGAGYEQYF,TGCGCCAGCAGCTTGCCAGGGGCGGGTTACGAGCAGTACTTC
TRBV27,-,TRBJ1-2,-,CASSDQGLFGYTF,TGTGCCAGCAGTGACCAAGGACTCTTTGGCTACACCTTC
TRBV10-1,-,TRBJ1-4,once,CASSDRTTNEKLFF,TGCGCCAGCAGTGACCGTACAACTAATGAAAAACTGTTTTTT
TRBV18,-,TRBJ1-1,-,CASPTGSGDEAFF,TGTGCCAGCCCAACAGGATCAGGGGATGAAGCTTTCTTT
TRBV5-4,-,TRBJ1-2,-,CASSLGLGANYGYTF,TGTGCCAGCAGCTTGGGTCTTGGAGCTAACTATGGCTACACCTTC
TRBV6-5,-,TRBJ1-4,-,CASSGTRGEKLFF,TGTGCCAGCAGTGGGACACGCGGAGAAAAACTGTTTTTT
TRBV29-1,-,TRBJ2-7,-,CSVGLTVYEQYF,TGCAGCGTCGGTTTGACAGTCTACGAGCAGTACTTC
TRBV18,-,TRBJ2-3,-,CASSPPSGYTDTQYF,TGTGCCAGCTCACCACCGAGCGGTTACACAGATACGCAGTATTTT
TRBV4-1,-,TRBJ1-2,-,CASSENTHGYTF,TGCGCCAGCAGCGAGAATACCCATGGCTACACCTTC